This TCR beta chain is from a study of blood T cells in healthy people across ages. Study-level information: Through template switching, about one barcoded beta molecule was captured per two T cells, as measured in model experiments.

Germline-derived CDR1 and CDR2 are MNHEY and SMNVEV (reference sequence). This CDR3 contains 14 residues. Through a sample-barcoded 5' primer and a J-beta primer mix, a second PCR was run for roughly 7 to 11 cycles. A template-switch adaptor containing 12 random nucleotides labeled each cDNA molecule. TCRdb redid the calling of the 5' RACE reads with MiXCR, one entry per CDR3 protein. The data hold 800,000 to 900,000 distinct CDR3 sequences, with 55% to 65% observed a single time. The chain joins TRBV27 to TRBJ2-5, with 8 positions matching TRBD1. TRBJ2-7 matches the DNA end more closely, so the J call is doubtful. The receptor was derived from a man in his thirties or forties in good health. Sample: blood. This CDR3 reads CASTEGQETYEQYF. The CDR3, as DNA: TGTGCCAGCACCGAGGGACAGGAGACCTACGAGCAGTACTTC.